This passage covers 11 T cell receptor beta chains from one sample sequenced in a study of blood T cell repertoires in COVID-19. Profiling relied on immunoSEQ multiplex PCR, and the TCRdb table lists in-frame clones only, not all of them. The data show about 210,000 clones, with over 80% seen just once and around 1.3% held by the top ten. The sample comprised PBMCs or T cells enriched from blood (not recorded which). The receptors come from a man aged 25 to 40 who had recovered from COVID-19.

The chain carries TRBV6-5 and TRBJ2-5; TRBD2 aligns across 13 bases. CDR1 is MNHEY, CDR2 SVGAGI, per germline. This CDR3 has 15 residues. J was trimmed by 2 bases and V by 7 bases; bases with no gene match: 4. The CDR3, as DNA: TGTGCCAGCACCTTACTAGCGGGGGGGCAAGAGACCCAGTACTTC. As protein: CASTLLAGGQETQYF.

The V gene is TRBV11-1, the J gene TRBJ2-1, with 9 bases matching TRBD1. The ends lost 3 bases at V and 5 bases at J; junction bases unmatched: 8. The CDR3 is 16 residues long. CDR1 and CDR2 (germline): SGHAT, FQDESV (reference sequence). CDR3 in amino acids: CASSFRDRVKDNEQFF. In nucleotides, the CDR3 is TGTGCCAGCAGCTTCCGGGACAGGGTGAAAGACAATGAGCAGTTCTTC.

Written as DNA, the CDR3 is TGTGCCTGGAGTCCACACAGGGGGCTAGGAAACACCATATATTTT. This translates into CAWSPHRGLGNTIYF. The gene calls are TRBV30 and TRBJ1-3, with TRBD1 identical over 9 bases. Germline CDR1 and CDR2: GTSNPN and SVGIG (reference sequence). The CDR3 is 15 amino acids. With 2 bases clipped from V and 4 bases from J, the junction kept 6 bases outside the gene matches.

This clone has just a few counts. The chain couples TRBV23-1 to TRBJ1-5, with D hard to call. TRBV23-1 is an ORF, with its function uncertain. CDR3 length: 11 residues. V was shortened by 5 bases and J by 4 bases, with 3 bases between the two germline ends. CDR3 DNA sequence: TGCGCCAGCAGTGAGAATCAGCCCCAGCATTTT. The encoded protein is CASSENQPQHF.

V usage is TRBV10-1 and J usage is TRBJ2-7; D is uncertain. Germline V gives CDR1 WNHNN, CDR2 SYGVQD (reference sequence). CDR3 length: 14 amino acids. Trimming left V 0 bases short and J 3 bases short, with 9 bases between. CDR3 protein: CASSESGTDYEQYF. The CDR3 DNA reads as TGCGCCAGCAGTGAGTCGGGCACGGACTACGAGCAGTACTTC.

The rearrangement joins TRBV7-9 to TRBJ2-2; no definite D call. The CDR3 spans 14 residues. Trimming shortened V by 6 bases and J by 6 bases, and 14 bases separated the two germline ends. Germline assignment: CDR1 SEHNR and CDR2 FQNEAQ (reference sequence). Here the CDR3 reads CASSANSLPGELFF. The CDR3, as DNA: TGTGCCAGCAGTGCAAACTCCTTGCCCGGGGAGCTGTTTTTT. The full variable domain, rest sourced from reference TRBV7-9 and TRBJ2-2, is DTGVSQNPRHKITKRGQNVTFRCDPISEHNRLYWYRQTLGQGPEFLTYFQNEAQLEKSRLLSDRFSAERPKGSFSTLEIQRTEQGDSAMYLCASSANSLPGELFFGEGSRLTVL.

The J gene is TRBJ1-5, the V gene TRBV15; D call uncertain. In germline, CDR1 is LNHNV, CDR2 YYDKDF (reference sequence). The CDR3 sequence is 16 residues long. Between the trimmed V and J ends, which lost 2 bases and 0 bases, there was a span of 11 bases. CDR3 sequence reads: CATSRRVAVSNQPQHF. CDR3 nucleotides: TGTGCCACCAGCAGACGGGTGGCAGTTAGCAATCAGCCCCAGCATTTT.

The chain employs TRBV19 and TRBJ2-3; 9 positions match TRBD1. Germline CDR1 LNHDA, CDR2 SQIVND (reference sequence). The CDR3 has 15 residues. V trimming: 4 bases; J trimming: 2 bases; junction bases outside the gene matches: 4. The CDR3 reads CASSTGTGHTDTQYF. The CDR3 DNA is TGTGCCAGTAGTACCGGGACAGGGCACACAGATACGCAGTATTTT.

The chain couples TRBV9 to TRBJ2-5; TRBD1 is a possible D gene (5 bases). This CDR3 contains 16 residues. V was trimmed by 0 bases and J by 5 bases, leaving 17 bases between them. Per germline, CDR1 SGDLS and CDR2 YYNGEE. CDR3 DNA: TGTGCCAGCAGCGTAGCTCCCGAAGGGGCCCTGGAGACCCAGTACTTC. This sequence encodes CASSVAPEGALETQYF.

The CDR3 here is CASSLSGTGYYEQYF. Here the CDR3 DNA reads TGTGCCAGCAGCTTGTCCGGGACAGGGTACTACGAGCAGTACTTC. The chain combines TRBV5-4 with TRBJ2-7, with 9 bases that match TRBD1. This CDR3 region has 15 residues. Per the germline V gene, CDR1 is SGHNT and CDR2 is YYREEE (reference sequence). V shed 1 base and J 3 bases; nucleotides not matched to a gene: 5.

The V call is TRBV2, the J call TRBJ2-1; a weak D match, TRBD1 (5 bases). Trimming left V 6 bases short and J 1 base short, with 10 bases between. Germline CDR1 reads SNHLY; CDR2 reads FYNNEI. The CDR3 extends over 14 amino acids. The CDR3 loop reads CASSGDRSYNEQFF. DNA for the CDR3: TGTGCCAGCAGCGGCGACAGATCCTACAATGAGCAGTTCTTC.